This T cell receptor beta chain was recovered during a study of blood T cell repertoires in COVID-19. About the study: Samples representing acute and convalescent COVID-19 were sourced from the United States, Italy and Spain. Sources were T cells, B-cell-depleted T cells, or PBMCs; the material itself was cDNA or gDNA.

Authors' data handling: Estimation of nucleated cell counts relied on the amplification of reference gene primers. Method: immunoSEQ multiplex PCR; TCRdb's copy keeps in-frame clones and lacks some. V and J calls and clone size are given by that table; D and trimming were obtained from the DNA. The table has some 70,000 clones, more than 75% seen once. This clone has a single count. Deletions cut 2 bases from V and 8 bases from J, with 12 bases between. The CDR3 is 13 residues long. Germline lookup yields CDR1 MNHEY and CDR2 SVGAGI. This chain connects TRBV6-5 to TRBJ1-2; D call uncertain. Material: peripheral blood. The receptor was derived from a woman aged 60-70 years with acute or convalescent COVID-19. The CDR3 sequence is CASSYLGRFGYTF. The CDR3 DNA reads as TGTGCCAGCAGTTACCTGGGGAGATTCGGCTACACCTTC.